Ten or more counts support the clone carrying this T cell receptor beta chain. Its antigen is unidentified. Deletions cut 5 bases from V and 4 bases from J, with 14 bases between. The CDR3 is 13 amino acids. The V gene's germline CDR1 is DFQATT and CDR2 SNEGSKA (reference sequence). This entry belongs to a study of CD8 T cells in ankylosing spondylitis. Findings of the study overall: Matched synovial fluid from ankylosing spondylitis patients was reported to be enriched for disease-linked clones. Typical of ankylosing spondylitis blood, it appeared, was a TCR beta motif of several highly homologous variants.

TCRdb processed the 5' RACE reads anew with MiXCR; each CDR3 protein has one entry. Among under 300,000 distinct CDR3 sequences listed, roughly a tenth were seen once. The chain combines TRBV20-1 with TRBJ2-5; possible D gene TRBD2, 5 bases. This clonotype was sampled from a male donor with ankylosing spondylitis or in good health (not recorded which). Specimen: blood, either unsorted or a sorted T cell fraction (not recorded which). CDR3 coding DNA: TGCAGTGCTGCCTCGGTGGGAGTAGAGACCCAGTACTTC. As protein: CSAASVGVETQYF.